This T cell receptor beta chain was sequenced in a study of glioma-infiltrating T cells after dendritic cell vaccination. In the study overall: Samples are from glioblastoma patients in Phase I and II dendritic cell vaccine trials.

The germline gives CDR1 KGHSH, CDR2 LQKENI. The CDR3 sequence is 14 residues long. With 5 bases clipped from V and 6 bases from J, the junction kept 9 bases outside the gene matches. The method was immunoSEQ multiplex PCR; TCRdb's version includes in-frame clones alone and lacks a portion of them. The sample yields more than 95,000 clones, 65% to 85% seen once. The time point was: after dendritic cell vaccination, including at tumor progression/relapse. The material sequenced was blood, taken after dendritic cell vaccination. This TCR was recovered from a human donor with glioblastoma. The chain links TRBV18 to TRBJ1-1, with TRBD1 matching over 7 bases. The CDR3: CASSTETGNSEAFF. The CDR3, as DNA: TGTGCCAGCTCAACGGAGACAGGGAATTCTGAAGCTTTCTTT.